This TCR beta chain stems from a study of regulatory T cells in long-lasting Graves disease (dated by TCRdb to about 2021). At the level of the whole study: Antithyroid drugs had been taken for less than 3 months by newly diagnosed Graves' disease patients. Persistent Graves' disease patients were compared with newly diagnosed Graves' disease patients by peripheral blood TCR sequencing and RNA sequencing. The study was registered as a clinical trial and conducted in China. A total of about 33 samples underwent TCR sequencing, from roughly 13 patients with persistent Graves' disease and approximately 20 patients with newly diagnosed Graves' disease. General findings and caveats noted by the study authors: Only peripheral blood was studied, because thyroid tissue, the primary lesion, was inaccessible. Persistent disease showed preferential use of TRBV28, TRBJ1-2 and TRBJ2-5, whereas newly diagnosed disease favored TRBV20-1 and TRBJ2-1. Compared with newly diagnosed patients, patients with persistent Graves' disease had lower TCR Shannon entropy and fewer highly expanded clones, which suggests clonal expansion. Sequencing and analysis were restricted to the TCR beta chain. A larger number of public clonotypes was shared among persistent patients (around 2,700) than among newly diagnosed patients (approximately 1,000). The small sample size was acknowledged by the authors as a limitation that may reduce accuracy.

V has 5 bases trimmed and J has 0 bases trimmed; junction bases matching no gene number 3. The CDR3 holds 15 amino acids from the cysteine to the phenylalanine. The CDR3 DNA has 45 bases and is translated from base 1. CDR1 and CDR2 are read off the germline V gene (reference sequence) as SEHNR and FQNEAQ. This clonotype was seen repeatedly, ten times or more. The antigen it recognizes is unknown. Qualities for individual bases were not recorded, and no much larger clone is one base off. Libraries were built with multiplex PCR. This sample was sequenced with an Illumina HiSeq 4000. TCR beta libraries were built with iRepertoire HTBI primers and Arm-PCR amplification of CDR3 regions. Gel purification was performed on PCR products prior to sequencing. The authors processed their data as follows. Across samples, 60 to 80 TRBV and 15 or so TRBJ segments were identified and used for gene usage analysis of CDR3 amino acid clonotypes. Filtered high-quality paired reads were merged into contigs using COPE and FqMerger. BLAST was used to align contigs to the IMGT TRBV, TRBD and TRBJ reference genes, and CDR3 was defined following IMGT. Clonotypes above 0.1% frequency were classified as highly expanded clones. Repertoire diversity was measured by Shannon entropy, and V-J evenness by the Gini coefficient. A clonotype was considered public if more than one individual shared it. The public reads were quality trimmed at Q25 with fastp and then assembled into clones with MiXCR by TCRdb, keeping productive beta chains. All rows with the same CDR3 protein become a single entry with the most common DNA and genes. TCRdb assigned the V and J calls; the authors' analysis was not used. This sample holds about 470,000 distinct CDR3 sequences; about 15% were observed only once. The top ten clones comprise around 17% of the sample.

The sample's time point label, decoded: newly diagnosed GD, antithyroid drugs for less than 3 months. RNA was extracted from PBMCs in TRIzol for both TCR sequencing and RNA sequencing. Graves' disease was diagnosed according to American Thyroid Association guidelines. The patients came from an endocrinology department in Xi'an, China. From each patient, around 9 milliliters of peripheral blood was collected into an EDTA anticoagulant tube. PBMCs were isolated by Ficoll Paque Plus density gradient separation without further T cell sorting. An Agilent 2100 Bioanalyzer and agarose gel were used to check RNA quality, while a NanoDrop 2000 measured RNA concentration. The same sample was also studied in work on T cells in Graves' hyperthyroidism and ophthalmopathy. The second investigation adds: Stable Graves' hyperthyroidism was defined as the absence of progression to ophthalmopathy over 18 months of follow-up. The hyperthyroidism patients were between 18 and 65 years old and newly diagnosed, with a disease duration of less than 2 months. Exclusion was applied to patients with uncontrolled infections, other autoimmune diseases, pregnancy or lactation. Diagnoses were based on clinical symptoms, serum thyroxine and TRAb, thyroid ultrasound and orbital computed tomography. The first round of RT-PCR for the TCR CDR3 was performed with the HTBI primer set and the Qiagen OneStep RT-PCR kit. Most expanded thyroid clonotypes (frequency above 0.001) were also detected in blood, suggesting blood repertoires may reflect thyroid immune responses. A model built on a 13 V-J signature distinguished ophthalmopathy from stable hyperthyroidism, reaching about 89% sensitivity and about 81% specificity in cross-validation and 80%/75% in testing. In validation, the model predicted progression to ophthalmopathy a median of approximately 6.3 months before onset, with 65% to 71% sensitivity and 72.22% specificity. To identify distinguishing TCR V-J signatures, a discovery cohort of 100 patients was used, comprising 43 with Graves' ophthalmopathy and 55 to 65 with stable Graves' hyperthyroidism. An independent validation cohort of around 19 hyperthyroidism patients and about 16 patients who later progressed to ophthalmopathy tested prospective prediction of ophthalmopathy. The roughly 91 discovery patients were randomly divided into training and test sets at a 7:3 ratio. Thyroid tissue and blood T-cell repertoires from roughly six Graves' hyperthyroidism patients were also compared in the study. After sampling, hyperthyroidism patients received methimazole starting at 30 mg daily, and ophthalmopathy patients received high-dose intravenous methylprednisolone. Libraries were constructed in a second round of multiplex PCR, after which size selection and purification were carried out. The libraries were sequenced on an Illumina HiSeq2000 using paired-end 100 bp reads. SOAPnuke was used to process the raw data, throwing out any read that contained adapters or uncalled bases, had a mean Phred below 15, or lacked an exact constant-primer or identifier match. COPE v1.2.5 was used to merge the high-quality paired reads, and each unique nucleotide sequence was defined as a clonotype. MiTCR v1.1 was used to align the clonotypes against IMGT TRBV, TRBD and TRBJ reference segments. Only V-J combinations with frequency above 0.0001, covering 99.2% of repertoires, were analysed. The TCS score was defined as the ratio of F50 (clonal expansion) to E x V (chaos), calculated using BLOSUM62-based TCRdist between CDR3 peptides within each V-J. Welch's t-statistics and random forest reduced several hundred V-J features to about 12, which were used in a naive Bayes classifier (R e1071). No statistical method was used to fix the sample size in advance, and group allocation was not hidden from the investigators. The paper describes TCR Vbeta CDR3 sequencing of 135 peripheral blood samples, made up of about 41 ophthalmopathy patients, more than 70 hyperthyroidism patients and 17 progressor patients.

The rearrangement joined TRBV7-9 to TRBJ1-5, with TRBD1 matching 8 junction bases. The sample consisted of peripheral blood mononuclear cells (PBMCs), taken at new diagnosis, from a patient treated with antithyroid drugs. This receptor was taken from a woman aged 25 to 39 with Graves disease. Donor details come from another sample of the same person, matched by shared clones. The CDR3 region has the sequence CASSPQGDSNQPQHF. The sequenced DNA is TGTGCCAGCAGCCCACAGGGGGATAGCAATCAGCCCCAGCATTTT.